The 23 T cell receptor beta chains below all came from one sample that was sequenced in a study of T cell responses to AZD1222 COVID-19 vaccine (dated by TCRdb to about 2021). In light of the paper, this sample's time point label describes: baseline before first vaccination. The library relied on the immunoSEQ multiplex PCR assay. TCRdb took this table from immuneACCESS and kept in-frame rearrangements with V and J called. Such tables lack part of the clones; where checked against another copy, unresolved V genes explain under half of the gap, and the rest is unexplained. This sample has approximately 140,000 clones in its table, and 90% of those were observed once. The ten biggest clones cover 3.4% of the sample. The starting material was peripheral blood, obtained on day 0 of AZD1222 vaccination. Source of these receptors: an adult in good health.

This chain links TRBV5-1 with TRBJ2-1, with a possible D match to TRBD2 (5 bases). V gave up 0 bases and J gave up 5 bases, with 6 bases separating them. CDR3 length: 13 amino acids. The germline V gene encodes CDR1 SGHRS and CDR2 YFSETQ. The CDR3 protein is CASSLAGNNEQFF. DNA of the CDR3: TGCGCCAGCAGCTTGGCCGGGAACAATGAGCAGTTCTTC.

The chain joins TRBV30 to TRBJ2-3, with D possibly matching TRBD2 (6 bases). Germline V gives CDR1 GTSNPN, CDR2 SVGIG (reference sequence). CDR3 size: 14 residues. The V and J ends lost 4 bases and 1 base respectively, with 12 bases between them. The DNA of the CDR3 is TGTGCCTGGACACGGGGAGGAGGCACAGATACGCAGTATTTT. Its protein is CAWTRGGGTDTQYF.

The chain combines TRBV11-3 with TRBJ2-2; no definite D call. With 8 bases removed from V and 1 base from J, the gap between germline ends came to 11 bases. Per germline, CDR1 SGHNT and CDR2 YENEEA. The CDR3 has 14 amino acids. The CDR3 loop reads CASGRAVNTGELFF. The CDR3 bases are TGTGCCAGCGGTAGGGCGGTGAACACCGGGGAGCTGTTTTTT.

The chain uses TRBV19 and TRBJ1-3; maybe TRBD1 (6 bases). The CDR3 totals 19 residues. V was pared by 8 bases and J by 0 bases, with 26 bases between. Per germline, CDR1 LNHDA and CDR2 SQIVND (reference sequence). CDR3 DNA: TGTGCCAGTGACAACGGGGGCAGGCCACGTACCCCCTCTGGAAACACCATATATTTT. Protein product: CASDNGGRPRTPSGNTIYF.

The chain couples TRBV4-1 to TRBJ2-5; tentative D call: TRBD2 (5 bases). This CDR3 comprises 14 residues. Germline V gene data show CDR1 as MGHRA and CDR2 as YSYEKL. Deletions cut 3 bases from V and 5 bases from J, with 13 bases between. This chain's CDR3 is CASSQDLVGETQYF. The CDR3 coding sequence is TGCGCCAGCAGCCAGGACTTAGTAGGGGAGACCCAGTACTTC.

The chain combines TRBV7-2 with TRBJ2-5; D is undetermined. From germline, CDR1 is SGHTA and CDR2 FQGNSA. The V gene lost 4 bases and the J gene lost 1 base, with 13 bases spanning the gap. This CDR3 is built from 15 residues. DNA for the CDR3: TGTGCCAGCAGCTCAAACCCGGACCGCCAAGAGACCCAGTACTTC. It yields the protein CASSSNPDRQETQYF.

The chain couples TRBV6-5 to TRBJ2-7; TRBD1 aligns across 9 bases. Per the germline V gene, CDR1 is MNHEY and CDR2 is SVGAGI. V shed 2 bases and J 7 bases; nucleotides not matched to a gene: 12. The length of the CDR3 is 16 residues. CDR3: CASSYGRQGVVQEQYF. The CDR3 coding sequence is TGTGCCAGCAGTTACGGACGACAGGGGGTCGTGCAGGAGCAGTACTTC.

This chain uses TRBV7-2 with TRBJ2-2; D gene uncertain. Germline V CDR1 and CDR2: SGHTA, FQGNSA. Trimming shortened V by 6 bases and J by 1 base, and 12 bases separated the two germline ends. CDR3 length: 15 residues. The CDR3 loop reads CASRLSPVNTGELFF. DNA of the CDR3: TGTGCCAGCAGATTGTCCCCAGTGAACACCGGGGAGCTGTTTTTT.

This chain connects TRBV19 to TRBJ2-2, with 12 bases matching TRBD1. Germline V lookup: CDR1 LNHDA, CDR2 SQIVND (reference sequence). The CDR3 has 17 amino acids. Unmatched junction bases numbered 10, after V lost 4 bases and J lost 7 bases. CDR3 protein: CASSNHRDRGRVGELFF. The CDR3 nucleotides are TGTGCCAGTAGTAACCACCGGGACAGGGGGCGCGTCGGGGAGCTGTTTTTT.

This clone was recorded once. The chain is built from TRBV7-9 and TRBJ2-7; 10 bases align to TRBD2. The germline CDR1 and CDR2 sequences are SEHNR and FQNEAQ (reference sequence). The CDR3 length is 15 residues. The trim removed 5 bases at V and 1 base at J, leaving 5 bases unmatched. CDR3 nucleotide sequence: TGTGCCAGCAGCAGAAGCGGGAGGGATTCCTACGAGCAGTACTTC. Translation: CASSRSGRDSYEQYF.

The chain combines TRBV7-2 with TRBJ2-2; 10 bases are shared with TRBD2. Per the germline V gene, CDR1 is SGHTA and CDR2 is FQGNSA. The CDR3 loop spans 15 amino acids. V shed 8 bases, J shed 8 bases, and the junction held 11 bases outside the gene matches. The CDR3 region is CASEITSGVSGELFF. The DNA for the CDR3 is TGTGCCAGCGAAATCACTAGCGGGGTCTCAGGGGAGCTGTTTTTT.

The rearrangement joins TRBV11-3 to TRBJ2-1, with 12 positions matching TRBD2. This CDR3 spans 16 amino acids. V was clipped by 3 bases and J by 0 bases; unmatched bases: 0. Germline lookup yields CDR1 SGHNT and CDR2 YENEEA. The CDR3 region is CASSLGLAGSYNEQFF. The CDR3 bases are TGTGCCAGCAGCTTGGGACTAGCGGGCTCCTACAATGAGCAGTTCTTC.

This chain uses TRBV7-6 with TRBJ2-7; D gene unclear. Between the trimmed V and J ends, which lost 5 bases and 5 bases, there was a span of 28 bases. Germline V gene data show CDR1 as SGHVS and CDR2 as FNYEAQ. This CDR3 is built from 18 residues. The CDR3 nucleotides are TGTGCCAGCAGCCCACGACTGACGGTACCACCACGGGCCCACGAGCAGTACTTC. Amino acid sequence: CASSPRLTVPPRAHEQYF.

The CDR3 sequence is CASSRDQGETQYF. CDR3 in DNA: TGCGCCAGCAGCAGGGACCAGGGGGAGACCCAGTACTTC. V usage is TRBV5-1 and J usage is TRBJ2-5; perhaps TRBD1 as D (6 bases). CDR3 length equals 13 residues. Germline V gene lookup returns CDR1 SGHRS and CDR2 YFSETQ. Trimming took 4 bases from V and 5 from J, leaving 12 bases between them.

V usage is TRBV18 and J usage is TRBJ2-7, with 9 bases that match TRBD2. Per germline, CDR1 KGHSH and CDR2 LQKENI. Losses at the gene ends were 3 bases for V and 4 bases for J; bases not matched to a gene: 10. This CDR3 contains 16 residues. CDR3 protein: CASSPGRAGGGYEQYF. CDR3 DNA sequence: TGTGCCAGCTCACCCGGGAGAGCGGGAGGTGGGTACGAGCAGTACTTC.

The chain combines TRBV9 with TRBJ2-1; 7 bases fit TRBD2. This CDR3 has 15 residues. In germline, CDR1 is SGDLS, CDR2 YYNGEE. The J segment lost 4 bases and the V segment lost 1 base, leaving 5 bases of the junction unmatched. CDR3 in DNA: TGTGCCAGCAGCGTAAGGGCTAGCGGATACAATGAGCAGTTCTTC. Amino acid sequence: CASSVRASGYNEQFF.

The V and J genes are TRBV19 and TRBJ2-2, with 8 bases aligning to TRBD2. CDR1 is LNHDA and CDR2 is SQIVND in the germline V gene (reference sequence). The ends lost 0 bases at V and 4 bases at J; junction bases unmatched: 4. This CDR3 spans 16 amino acids. CDR3 DNA: TGTGCCAGTAGTATAGAAAGCGGGAGAGTCACCGGGGAGCTGTTTTTT. It codes for CASSIESGRVTGELFF.

This chain uses TRBV24-1 with TRBJ2-3; D is undetermined. The ends were cut back, 4 bases at V and 9 bases at J, with 13 bases in the middle. Germline CDR1 and CDR2: KGHDR and SFDVKD. The CDR3 runs to 13 residues. The chain's CDR3 is CATSDSTSGTQYF. CDR3 DNA: TGTGCCACCAGTGACTCCACTTCCGGAACGCAGTATTTT.

V is TRBV12-1 and J is TRBJ2-3. TRBV12-1 is a known pseudogene. The CDR3 extends over 17 amino acids. This CDR3 is CASSFPHHWDVTDTQYF. For the CDR3, the DNA is TGTGCCAGCAGCTTTCCCCACCATTGGGACGTCACAGATACGCAGTATTTT.

This clone was recorded only once. This chain connects TRBV25-1 to TRBJ2-1; D remains ambiguous. This CDR3 region has 15 residues. V lost 8 bases and J lost 9, with 23 bases in between. Germline V gene sequence: CDR1 MGHDK, CDR2 SYGVNS. This CDR3 is CASGSFGLTRREQFF. In nucleotides, the CDR3 is TGTGCCAGCGGCAGTTTCGGGCTAACCAGACGTGAGCAGTTCTTC. Using reference TRBV25-1 and TRBJ2-1 for the parts outside the CDR3, the full variable domain is EADIYQTPRYLVIGTGKKITLECSQTMGHDKMYWYQQDPGMELHLIHYSYGVNSTEKGDLSSESTVSRIRTEHFPLTLESARPSHTSQYLCASGSFGLTRREQFFGPGTRLTVL.

The chain uses TRBV6-5 and TRBJ1-6; TRBD1 is a possible D gene (6 bases). The CDR3 covers 15 residues. Looked up from germline, CDR1 is MNHEY and CDR2 is SVGAGI. Trimming stripped 8 bases from V and 6 bases from J, with 17 bases between. The CDR3 coding sequence is TGTGCCAGCGTGTGGAGGGGGGTGCCTAATTCACCCCTCCACTTT. Translated: CASVWRGVPNSPLHF.

The chain links TRBV21-1 to TRBJ1-2. TRBV21-1 is an annotated pseudogene. The CDR3 totals 14 residues. The CDR3 nucleotides read TGTGCCAGCAGGCTTGCATTGGGGTGCTATGGCTACACCTTC. Protein: CASRLALGCYGYTF.

V is TRBV7-2 and J is TRBJ1-2, with D unclear. Germline V gene data show CDR1 as SGHTA and CDR2 as FQGNSA. The CDR3 is 14 amino acids. The ends were cut back, 5 bases at V and 6 bases at J, with 16 bases in the middle. This chain's CDR3 is CASSQDSGIHGYTF. The CDR3 region has the DNA TGTGCCAGCAGCCAAGATTCGGGCATCCATGGCTACACCTTC.